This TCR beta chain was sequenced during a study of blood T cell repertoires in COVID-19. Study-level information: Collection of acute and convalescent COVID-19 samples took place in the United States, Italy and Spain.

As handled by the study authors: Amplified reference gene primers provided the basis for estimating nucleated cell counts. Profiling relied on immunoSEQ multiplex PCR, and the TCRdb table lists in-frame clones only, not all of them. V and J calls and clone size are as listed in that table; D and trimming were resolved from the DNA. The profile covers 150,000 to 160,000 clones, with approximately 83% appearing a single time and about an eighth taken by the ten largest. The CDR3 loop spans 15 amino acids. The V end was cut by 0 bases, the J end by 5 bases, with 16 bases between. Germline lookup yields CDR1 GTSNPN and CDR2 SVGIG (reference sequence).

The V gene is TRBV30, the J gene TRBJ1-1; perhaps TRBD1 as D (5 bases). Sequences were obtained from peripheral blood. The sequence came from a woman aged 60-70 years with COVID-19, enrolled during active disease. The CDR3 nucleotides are TGTGCCTGGAGTGTACGGTCTGGGGGGAGAACTGAAGCTTTCTTT. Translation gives CAWSVRSGGRTEAFF.